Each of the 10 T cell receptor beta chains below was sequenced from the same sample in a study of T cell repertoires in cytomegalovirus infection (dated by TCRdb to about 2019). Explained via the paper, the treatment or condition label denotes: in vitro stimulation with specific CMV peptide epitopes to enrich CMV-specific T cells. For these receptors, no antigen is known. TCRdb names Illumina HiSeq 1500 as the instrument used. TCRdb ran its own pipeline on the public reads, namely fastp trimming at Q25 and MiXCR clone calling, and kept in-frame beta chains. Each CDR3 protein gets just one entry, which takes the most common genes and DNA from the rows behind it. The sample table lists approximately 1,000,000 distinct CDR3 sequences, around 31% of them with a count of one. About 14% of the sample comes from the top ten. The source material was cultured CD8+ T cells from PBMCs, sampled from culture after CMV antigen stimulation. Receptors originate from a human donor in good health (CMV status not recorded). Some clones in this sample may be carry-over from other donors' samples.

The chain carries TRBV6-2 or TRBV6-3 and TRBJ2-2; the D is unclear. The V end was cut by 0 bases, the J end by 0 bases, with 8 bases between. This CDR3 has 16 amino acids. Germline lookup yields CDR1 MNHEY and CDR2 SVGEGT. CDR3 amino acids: CASSYSPATNTGELFF. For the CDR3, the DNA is TGTGCCAGCAGTTACTCACCAGCGACGAACACCGGGGAGCTGTTTTTT.

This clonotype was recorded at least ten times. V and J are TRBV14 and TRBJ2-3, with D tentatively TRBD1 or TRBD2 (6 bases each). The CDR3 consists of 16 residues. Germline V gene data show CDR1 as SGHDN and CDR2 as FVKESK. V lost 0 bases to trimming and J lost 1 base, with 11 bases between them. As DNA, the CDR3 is TGTGCCAGCAGCCAAGAGGGGGGCAGGGGCACAGATACGCAGTATTTT. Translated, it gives CASSQEGGRGTDTQYF.

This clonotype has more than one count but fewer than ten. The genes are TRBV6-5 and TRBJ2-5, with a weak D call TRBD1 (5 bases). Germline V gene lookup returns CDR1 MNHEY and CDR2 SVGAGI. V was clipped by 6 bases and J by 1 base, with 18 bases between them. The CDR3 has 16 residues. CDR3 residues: CASSLTRTRGQETQYF. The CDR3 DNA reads TGTGCCAGCAGCCTAACCAGGACAAGAGGCCAAGAGACCCAGTACTTC.

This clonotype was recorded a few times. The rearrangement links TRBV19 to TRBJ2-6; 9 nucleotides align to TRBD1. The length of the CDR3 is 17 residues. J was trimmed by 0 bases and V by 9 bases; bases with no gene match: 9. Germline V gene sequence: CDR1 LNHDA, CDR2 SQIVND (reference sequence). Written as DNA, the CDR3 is TGTGCCAGCAGACGTGGGACAGGGACCTCTGGGGCCAACGTCCTGACTTTC. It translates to CASRRGTGTSGANVLTF.

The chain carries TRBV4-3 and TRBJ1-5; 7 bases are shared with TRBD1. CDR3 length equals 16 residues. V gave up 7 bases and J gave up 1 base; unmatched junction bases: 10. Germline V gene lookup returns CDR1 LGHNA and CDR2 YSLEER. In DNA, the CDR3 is TGCGCCAGCAAACAGGGGTTGGGCGAGAGCAATCAGCCCCAGCATTTT. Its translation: CASKQGLGESNQPQHF.

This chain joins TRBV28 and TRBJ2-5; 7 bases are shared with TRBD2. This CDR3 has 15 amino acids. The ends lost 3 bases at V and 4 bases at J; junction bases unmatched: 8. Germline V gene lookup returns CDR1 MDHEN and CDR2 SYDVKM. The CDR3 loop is CASSFPGQRGETQYF. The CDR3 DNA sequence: TGTGCCAGCAGTTTTCCGGGGCAGCGGGGAGAGACCCAGTACTTC.

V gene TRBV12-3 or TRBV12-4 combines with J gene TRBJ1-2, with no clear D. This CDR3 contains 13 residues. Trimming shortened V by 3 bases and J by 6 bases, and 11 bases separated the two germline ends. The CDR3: CASSFTFSDGYTF. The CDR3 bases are TGTGCCAGCAGTTTCACCTTCTCGGATGGCTACACCTTC.

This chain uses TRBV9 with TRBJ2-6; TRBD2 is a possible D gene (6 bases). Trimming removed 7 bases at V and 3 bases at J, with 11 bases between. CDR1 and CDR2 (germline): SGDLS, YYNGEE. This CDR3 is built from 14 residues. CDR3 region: CASGRGIGANVLTF. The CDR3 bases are TGTGCCAGCGGACGGGGGATTGGGGCCAACGTCCTGACTTTC.

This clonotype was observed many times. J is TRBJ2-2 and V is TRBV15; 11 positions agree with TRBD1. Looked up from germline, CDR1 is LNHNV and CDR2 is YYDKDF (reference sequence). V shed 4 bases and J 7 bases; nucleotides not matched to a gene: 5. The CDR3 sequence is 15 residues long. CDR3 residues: CATSTGQGAGGELFF. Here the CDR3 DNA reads TGTGCCACCAGCACTGGACAGGGGGCCGGCGGGGAGCTGTTTTTT.

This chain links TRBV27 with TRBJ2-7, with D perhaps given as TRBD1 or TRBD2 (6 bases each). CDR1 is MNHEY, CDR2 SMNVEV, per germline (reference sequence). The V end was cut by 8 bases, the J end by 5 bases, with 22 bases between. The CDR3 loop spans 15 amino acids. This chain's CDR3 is CASSNGGPALHEQYV. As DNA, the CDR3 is TGTGCCAGCTCCAATGGGGGGCCGGCTCTCCACGAGCAGTACGTC.